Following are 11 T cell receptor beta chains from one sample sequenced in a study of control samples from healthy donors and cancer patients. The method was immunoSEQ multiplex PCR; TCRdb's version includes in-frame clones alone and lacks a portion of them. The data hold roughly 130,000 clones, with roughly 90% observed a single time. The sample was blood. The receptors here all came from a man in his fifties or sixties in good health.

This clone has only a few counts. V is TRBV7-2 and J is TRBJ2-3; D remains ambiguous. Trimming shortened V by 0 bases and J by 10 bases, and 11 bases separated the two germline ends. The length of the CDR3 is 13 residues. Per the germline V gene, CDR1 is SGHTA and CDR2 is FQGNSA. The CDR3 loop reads CASSLAIPQAQYF. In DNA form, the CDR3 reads TGTGCCAGCAGCTTAGCTATCCCCCAGGCGCAGTATTTT.

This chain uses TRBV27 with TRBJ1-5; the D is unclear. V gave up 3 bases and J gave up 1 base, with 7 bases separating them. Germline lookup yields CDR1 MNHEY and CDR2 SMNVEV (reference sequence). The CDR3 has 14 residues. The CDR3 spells CASSFYGSNQPQHF. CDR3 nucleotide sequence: TGTGCCAGCAGTTTCTACGGAAGCAATCAGCCCCAGCATTTT.

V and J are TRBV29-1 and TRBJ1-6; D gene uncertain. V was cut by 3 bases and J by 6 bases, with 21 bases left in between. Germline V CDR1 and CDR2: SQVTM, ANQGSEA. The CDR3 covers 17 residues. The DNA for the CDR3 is TGCAGCGTTGAGATTACGGGTCGACCCATTGGTAATTCACCCCTCCACTTT. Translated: CSVEITGRPIGNSPLHF.

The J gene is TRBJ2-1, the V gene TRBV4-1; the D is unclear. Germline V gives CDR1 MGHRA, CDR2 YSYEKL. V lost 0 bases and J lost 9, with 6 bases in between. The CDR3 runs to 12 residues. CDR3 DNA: TGCGCCAGCAGCCAAGATCGGAGTGAGCAGTTCTTC. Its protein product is CASSQDRSEQFF.

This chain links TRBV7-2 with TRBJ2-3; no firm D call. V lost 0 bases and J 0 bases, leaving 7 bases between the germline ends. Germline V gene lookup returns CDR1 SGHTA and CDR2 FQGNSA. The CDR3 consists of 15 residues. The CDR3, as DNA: TGTGCCAGCAGCTTAGCGAGGTGGAGCACAGATACGCAGTATTTT. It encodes CASSLARWSTDTQYF.

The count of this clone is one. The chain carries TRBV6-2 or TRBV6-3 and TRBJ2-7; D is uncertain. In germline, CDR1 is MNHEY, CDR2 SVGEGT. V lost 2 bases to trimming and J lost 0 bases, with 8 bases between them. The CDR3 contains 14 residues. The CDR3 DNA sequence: TGTGCCAGCAGTTACGGGCAGAACTCCTACGAGCAGTACTTC. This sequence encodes CASSYGQNSYEQYF.

CDR3 bases: TGTGCCAGCAAACAGGGGACTGGAAACACCATATATTTT. This gives the protein CASKQGTGNTIYF. The chain is built from TRBV28 and TRBJ1-3; 7 bases line up with TRBD1. Germline V lookup: CDR1 MDHEN, CDR2 SYDVKM. CDR3 length equals 13 residues. V was pared by 7 bases and J by 2 bases, with 2 bases of the junction left unmatched.

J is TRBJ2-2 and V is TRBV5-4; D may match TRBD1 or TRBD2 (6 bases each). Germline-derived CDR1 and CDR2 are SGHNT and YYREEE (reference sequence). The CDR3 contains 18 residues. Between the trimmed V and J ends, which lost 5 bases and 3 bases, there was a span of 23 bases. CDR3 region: CASSTKKDSWGDTGELFF. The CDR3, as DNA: TGTGCCAGCAGTACAAAAAAGGACAGTTGGGGGGACACCGGGGAGCTGTTTTTT.

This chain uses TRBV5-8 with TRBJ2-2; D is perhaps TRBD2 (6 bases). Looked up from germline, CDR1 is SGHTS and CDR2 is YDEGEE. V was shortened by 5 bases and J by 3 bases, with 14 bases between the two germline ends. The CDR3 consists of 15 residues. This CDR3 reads CASRTGTRYTGELFF. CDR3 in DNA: TGTGCCAGCAGAACCGGGACTCGCTACACCGGGGAGCTGTTTTTT.

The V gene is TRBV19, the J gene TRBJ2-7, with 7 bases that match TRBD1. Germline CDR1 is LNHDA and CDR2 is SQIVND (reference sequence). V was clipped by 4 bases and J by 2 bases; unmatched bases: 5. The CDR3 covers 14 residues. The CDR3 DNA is TGTGCCAGTAGTACTAGACAGGGTACCTACGAGCAGTACTTC. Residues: CASSTRQGTYEQYF. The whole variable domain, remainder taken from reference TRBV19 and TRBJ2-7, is DGGITQSPKYLFRKEGQNVTLSCEQNLNHDAMYWYRQDPGQGLRLIYYSQIVNDFQKGDIAEGYSVSREKKESFPLTVTSAQKNPTAFYLCASSTRQGTYEQYFGPGTRLTVT.

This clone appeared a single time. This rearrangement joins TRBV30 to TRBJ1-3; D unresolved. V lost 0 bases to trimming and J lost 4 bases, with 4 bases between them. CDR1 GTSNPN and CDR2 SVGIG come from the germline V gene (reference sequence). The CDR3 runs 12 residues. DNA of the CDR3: TGTGCCTGGAGTGTAGGAGGAAACACCATATATTTT. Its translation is CAWSVGGNTIYF.